Each of the 27 T cell receptor beta chains below was sequenced from the same sample in a study of blood T cell repertoires in COVID-19. Measured with immunoSEQ multiplex PCR; TCRdb has only the in-frame clones, and not every one. The data show about 260,000 clones, about 85% seen once. The sequenced sample was peripheral blood. Receptors were obtained from a man between 60 and 75 years old with acute or convalescent COVID-19.

In its sample, this clone was seen a few times. V and J are TRBV2 and TRBJ1-1, with TRBD1 identical over 7 bases. Germline V gene sequence: CDR1 SNHLY, CDR2 FYNNEI. V lost 6 bases and J lost 6; bases outside the gene matches: 16. This CDR3 is built from 16 residues. The CDR3 reads CASRKGQALVSPEAFF. The CDR3 DNA is TGTGCCAGCAGAAAAGGACAGGCCCTGGTTTCGCCTGAAGCTTTCTTT. Complete variable domain (other parts from reference TRBV2 and TRBJ1-1): EPEVTQTPSHQVTQMGQEVILRCVPISNHLYFYWYRQILGQKVEFLVSFYNNEISEKSEIFDDQFSVERPDGSNFTLKIRSTKLEDSAMYFCASRKGQALVSPEAFFGQGTRLTVV.

This clone was seen once. The chain uses TRBV29-1 and TRBJ1-2; 7 bases fit TRBD1. V lost 6 bases to trimming and J lost 0 bases; unmatched junction nucleotides: 13. Germline CDR1 reads SQVTM; CDR2 reads ANQGSEA. This CDR3 has 16 residues. As DNA, the CDR3 is TGCAGCGTGGCAGGACAGGCCCCTCCAGCTAACTATGGCTACACCTTC. This gives the protein CSVAGQAPPANYGYTF.

This chain connects TRBV7-3 to TRBJ1-2, with TRBD1 matching over 7 bases. V shed 5 bases, J shed 7 bases, and the junction held 10 bases outside the gene matches. Germline V gene sequence: CDR1 SGHTA, CDR2 FQGTGA. The CDR3 sequence is 14 residues long. The CDR3 DNA reads as TGTGCCAGCAGCACCCAAGGGGGCTTGGGTGGCTACACCTTC. Protein: CASSTQGGLGGYTF. Together with reference TRBV7-3 and TRBJ1-2, the CDR3 gives the full variable domain: GAGVSQTPSNKVTEKGKYVELRCDPISGHTALYWYRQSLGQGPEFLIYFQGTGAADDSGLPNDRFFAVRPEGSVSTLKIQRTERGDSAVYLCASSTQGGLGGYTFGSGTRLTVV.

The CDR3: CAWTRQSDSPLHF. As DNA, the CDR3 is TGTGCCTGGACGAGGCAGTCGGATTCACCCCTCCACTTT. The rearrangement joins TRBV30 to TRBJ1-6; D uncertain. From germline, CDR1 is GTSNPN and CDR2 SVGIG (reference sequence). V was clipped by 4 bases and J by 8 bases, with 12 bases between them. CDR3 length: 13 residues.

The rearrangement joins TRBV11-2 to TRBJ2-7; D may be TRBD1 (5 bases). The ends were cut back, 6 bases at V and 6 bases at J, with 12 bases in the middle. The CDR3 runs 12 residues. Germline lookup yields CDR1 SGHAT and CDR2 FQNNGV. CDR3 in amino acids: CASSLQVSEQYF. For the CDR3, the DNA is TGTGCCAGCAGTCTACAGGTATCCGAGCAGTACTTC.

A word on this clone: The sample contains more than one DNA sequence encoding this CDR3. The chain carries TRBV9 and TRBJ2-2; D possibly corresponds to TRBD1 (5 bases). V lost 0 bases and J lost 6, with 6 bases in between. The germline V gene has CDR1 SGDLS and CDR2 YYNGEE. This CDR3 comprises 13 residues. As DNA, the CDR3 is TGTGCCAGCAGCGTAGTAGGGGCCGGGGAGCTGTTTTTT. This sequence encodes CASSVVGAGELFF.

This rearrangement joins TRBV18 to TRBJ1-1; D remains unclear. CDR1 and CDR2 from the germline V gene are KGHSH and LQKENI. Trimming left V 2 bases short and J 3 bases short, with 13 bases between. This CDR3 is built from 15 residues. The CDR3 loop is CASSPSPDADTEAFF. DNA for the CDR3: TGTGCCAGCTCACCAAGCCCCGACGCGGACACTGAAGCTTTCTTT.

The chain couples TRBV28 to TRBJ1-1, with D perhaps TRBD1 (5 bases). The CDR3 loop spans 13 amino acids. The germline V and J ends were trimmed by 8 bases and 5 bases, with 15 bases remaining between them. The V gene's germline CDR1 is MDHEN and CDR2 SYDVKM. The CDR3 protein is CASSPPAGTEAFF. The CDR3 region has the DNA TGTGCCAGCTCTCCCCCAGCAGGGACTGAAGCTTTCTTT.

The rearrangement links TRBV19 to TRBJ2-7; TRBD1 is a possible D gene (5 bases). This CDR3 is built from 14 residues. Trimming left V 5 bases short and J 0 bases short, with 11 bases between. CDR1 is LNHDA and CDR2 is SQIVND in the germline V gene (reference sequence). The CDR3 region has the DNA TGTGCCAGTAGTTCGTATCAGGGCTCCTACGAGCAGTACTTC. It is translated as CASSSYQGSYEQYF.

The chain recombines TRBV7-9 with TRBJ2-2, with no clear D. From germline, CDR1 is SEHNR and CDR2 FQNEAQ (reference sequence). The V and J ends lost 2 bases and 1 base respectively, with 5 bases between them. This CDR3 has 14 amino acids. The chain's CDR3 is CASSLFRNTGELFF. Written as DNA, the CDR3 is TGTGCCAGCAGCTTATTTCGGAACACCGGGGAGCTGTTTTTT.

J is TRBJ2-2 and V is TRBV5-1; 12 bases align to TRBD1. The CDR3 sequence is 18 residues long. V shed 3 bases and J 4 bases; nucleotides not matched to a gene: 10. Germline V lookup: CDR1 SGHRS, CDR2 YFSETQ. CDR3 DNA: TGCGCCAGCAGCTCGGGACAGGGGGCGCCGATTAGCACCGGGGAGCTGTTTTTT. It codes for CASSSGQGAPISTGELFF.

The V and J genes are TRBV2 and TRBJ2-2; the match to TRBD2 covers 13 bases. CDR1 and CDR2 (germline): SNHLY, FYNNEI. This CDR3 has 15 residues. Losses at the gene ends were 3 bases for V and 9 bases for J; bases not matched to a gene: 4. The CDR3 protein is CASSETSGGSRELFF. For the CDR3, the DNA is TGTGCCAGCAGTGAGACTAGCGGGGGGAGCAGGGAGCTGTTTTTT.

The chain joins TRBV19 to TRBJ1-4; perhaps TRBD1 as D (5 bases). V was shortened by 1 base and J by 0 bases, with 18 bases between the two germline ends. The CDR3 is 19 amino acids. Germline V CDR1 and CDR2: LNHDA, SQIVND (reference sequence). The CDR3 DNA reads TGTGCCAGTAGTATAGCGCGGAGACAGCCCGATACAACTAATGAAAAACTGTTTTTT. Protein: CASSIARRQPDTTNEKLFF. The full variable domain, in which reference TRBV19 and TRBJ1-4 provide the parts outside the CDR3, is DGGITQSPKYLFRKEGQNVTLSCEQNLNHDAMYWYRQDPGQGLRLIYYSQIVNDFQKGDIAEGYSVSREKKESFPLTVTSAQKNPTAFYLCASSIARRQPDTTNEKLFFGSGTQLSVL.

The chain links TRBV6-2 or TRBV6-3 to TRBJ2-1; 7 nucleotides agree with TRBD1. The CDR3 is 16 residues long. CDR1 and CDR2 (germline): MNHEY, SVGEGT. The junction had 11 bases not matched to a gene; V was cut back by 2 bases and J by 7 bases. CDR3 nucleotides: TGTGCCAGCAGTTACCGCGCCCGAGGGGGCTCGAATGAGCAGTTCTTC. Amino acids: CASSYRARGGSNEQFF.

This chain joins TRBV23-1 and TRBJ2-2, with 10 nucleotides matching TRBD1. TRBV23-1 is sorted into the ORF group, with uncertain function. The V gene end was trimmed by 3 bases and the J gene end by 4 bases; junction bases not matched to a gene: 20. The CDR3 runs 21 residues. CDR3 residues: CASSHRGGDRGASRGTGELFF. The CDR3, as DNA: TGCGCCAGCAGTCATAGGGGGGGGGACAGGGGTGCTTCGCGGGGCACCGGGGAGCTGTTTTTT.

This sequence joins TRBV6-5 and TRBJ1-2; D possibly corresponds to TRBD1 (5 bases). This CDR3 has 12 residues. Germline CDR1 reads MNHEY; CDR2 reads SVGAGI. V lost 7 bases and J lost 8, with 14 bases in between. The DNA of the CDR3 is TGTGCCAGCACCCCTGGGGGAGGCGGCTACACCTTC. This translates into CASTPGGGGYTF.

The rearrangement joins TRBV27 to TRBJ2-3; 11 positions agree with TRBD2. J was trimmed by 6 bases and V by 4 bases; bases with no gene match: 9. The germline V gene encodes CDR1 MNHEY and CDR2 SMNVEV (reference sequence). This CDR3 contains 16 residues. The CDR3 here is CASSSRLAGPWDTQYF. The CDR3 DNA reads TGTGCCAGCAGTTCACGACTAGCGGGGCCCTGGGATACGCAGTATTTT.

V usage is TRBV19 and J usage is TRBJ2-1, with D unclear. V was pared by 5 bases and J by 4 bases, with 6 bases between. The V gene's germline CDR1 is LNHDA and CDR2 SQIVND (reference sequence). This CDR3 is 12 amino acids long. The CDR3 region has the DNA TGTGCCAGTAGTCCAGAATACAATGAGCAGTTCTTC. Translation gives CASSPEYNEQFF.

The chain is built from TRBV28 and TRBJ1-2; perhaps TRBD1 as D (5 bases). From germline, CDR1 is MDHEN and CDR2 SYDVKM. CDR3 length: 17 residues. The V and J ends lost 6 bases and 0 bases respectively, with 20 bases between them. The CDR3 sequence is CASRGGLGPLTNYGYTF. For the CDR3, the DNA is TGTGCCAGCAGGGGGGGATTGGGACCGCTAACTAACTATGGCTACACCTTC.

V is TRBV29-1 and J is TRBJ2-7, with D possibly matching TRBD1 (6 bases). V gave up 7 bases and J gave up 3 bases, with 10 bases separating them. Germline V gene lookup returns CDR1 SQVTM and CDR2 ANQGSEA. This CDR3 spans 11 amino acids. CDR3 bases: TGCAGCGCCTGGGACAACTACGAGCAGTACTTC. This gives the protein CSAWDNYEQYF.

The chain recombines TRBV2 with TRBJ1-5, with D possibly being TRBD1 (5 bases). The CDR3 has 14 residues. V was cut by 4 bases and J by 7 bases, with 14 bases left in between. Germline loops: CDR1 SNHLY, CDR2 FYNNEI. The CDR3 loop is CASSVLQGQQPQHF. CDR3 DNA sequence: TGTGCCAGCAGTGTCCTGCAGGGCCAGCAGCCCCAGCATTTT. The complete variable domain, with remaining parts taken from reference TRBV2 and TRBJ1-5, reads EPEVTQTPSHQVTQMGQEVILRCVPISNHLYFYWYRQILGQKVEFLVSFYNNEISEKSEIFDDQFSVERPDGSNFTLKIRSTKLEDSAMYFCASSVLQGQQPQHFGDGTRLSIL.

The chain is built from TRBV3-1 (or the pseudogene TRBV3-2) and TRBJ1-1; D gene ambiguous. V gave up 1 base and J gave up 5 bases, with 11 bases separating them. The CDR3 runs 14 residues. CDR1 is LGHDT and CDR2 is YNNKEL in the germline V gene (reference sequence). The CDR3 spells CASSQGGPGTEAFF. DNA of the CDR3: TGTGCCAGCAGCCAAGGGGGTCCGGGAACTGAAGCTTTCTTT.

This sequence joins TRBV3-1 (or the pseudogene TRBV3-2) and TRBJ2-7, with 9 bases that match TRBD1. The CDR3 runs to 16 residues. V lost 3 bases, J lost 6 bases, and 12 bases stayed unmatched. Looked up from germline, CDR1 is LGHDT and CDR2 is YNNKEL (reference sequence). The CDR3, as DNA: TGTGCCAGCAGCCAGGGGACAGGGTATCGGTCTGGCGAGCAGTACTTC. Translated: CASSQGTGYRSGEQYF.

This clone has more than one count but fewer than ten. The chain recombines TRBV7-9 with TRBJ2-3; D might be TRBD2 (5 bases). Deletions cut 5 bases from V and 4 bases from J, with 19 bases between. CDR1 and CDR2 (germline): SEHNR, FQNEAQ (reference sequence). CDR3 length equals 16 residues. The CDR3, as DNA: TGTGCCAGCAGCCAAACTAGGCTCAGGAATTCAGATACGCAGTATTTT. This translates into CASSQTRLRNSDTQYF.

V and J are TRBV11-2 and TRBJ1-5, with 10 positions matching TRBD1. Per germline, CDR1 SGHAT and CDR2 FQNNGV. J was trimmed by 0 bases and V by 4 bases; bases with no gene match: 6. The CDR3 extends over 17 amino acids. CDR3 sequence: CASSYDRGLGSNQPQHF. Written as DNA, the CDR3 is TGTGCCAGCAGCTATGACAGGGGGCTAGGTAGCAATCAGCCCCAGCATTTT.

The chain links TRBV28 to TRBJ2-1, with 9 bases that match TRBD2. Germline V gives CDR1 MDHEN, CDR2 SYDVKM. The CDR3 has 15 residues. The V and J ends lost 7 bases and 1 base, in that order; junction bases with no gene match: 5. CDR3 nucleotide sequence: TGTGCCAGCACCAATAGCGGGAGTTCCTACAATGAGCAGTTCTTC. Its translation is CASTNSGSSYNEQFF.

About this clone itself: In the same sample, other DNA sequences code for this CDR3. The chain links TRBV27 to TRBJ1-2; no firm D call. The V gene's germline CDR1 is MNHEY and CDR2 SMNVEV (reference sequence). CDR3 size: 13 residues. The V gene lost 3 bases and the J gene lost 1 base, with 6 bases spanning the gap. CDR3: CASSLRGNYGYTF. The CDR3 DNA reads as TGTGCCAGCAGTTTGCGGGGTAACTATGGCTACACCTTC.